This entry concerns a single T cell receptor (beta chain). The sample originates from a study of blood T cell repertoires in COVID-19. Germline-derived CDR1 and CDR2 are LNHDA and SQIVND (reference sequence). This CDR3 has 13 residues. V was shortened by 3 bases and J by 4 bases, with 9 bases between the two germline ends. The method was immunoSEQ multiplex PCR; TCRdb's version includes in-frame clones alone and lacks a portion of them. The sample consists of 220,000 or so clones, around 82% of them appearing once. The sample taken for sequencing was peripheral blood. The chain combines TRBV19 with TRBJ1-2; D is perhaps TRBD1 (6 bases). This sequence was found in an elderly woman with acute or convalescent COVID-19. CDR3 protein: CASSIQTGYGYTF. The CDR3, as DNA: TGTGCCAGTAGTATCCAGACAGGCTATGGCTACACCTTC.